Listed here are 24 T cell receptor beta chains from one sample, sequenced in a study of shared clonotypes between healthy human individuals. Naive CD8 cells lacked CD45RO, underwent positive selection for CCR7 and left out terminally differentiated effector memory CD45RA+ cells. Sequenced by immunoSEQ multiplex PCR; TCRdb stores in-frame clones only, minus some. The table lists fewer than 800,000 clones, around 92% of them singletons. The sample consisted of naive CD8+ T cells sorted from blood. All receptors derive from a man aged 25 to 40 in good health.

The chain couples TRBV6-6 to TRBJ2-5; 9 bases line up with TRBD1. The CDR3 is 15 amino acids. Trimming at V came to 2 bases and at J to 5 bases, leaving 6 bases not matched to a gene. Germline V gene lookup returns CDR1 MNHNY and CDR2 SVGAGI (reference sequence). The chain's CDR3 is CASSYGQGSVETQYF. The CDR3 DNA follows: TGTGCCAGCAGTTACGGACAGGGGTCTGTGGAGACCCAGTACTTC.

The chain couples TRBV28 to TRBJ2-3; D not certain. The CDR3 has 16 residues. With 6 bases removed from V and 0 bases from J, the gap between germline ends came to 16 bases. Germline values: CDR1 MDHEN, CDR2 SYDVKM. In DNA form, the CDR3 reads TGTGCCAGCAGCCTAGGCCTACGAGACAGCACAGATACGCAGTATTTT. It translates to CASSLGLRDSTDTQYF.

This sequence joins TRBV7-9 and TRBJ2-1; D is ambiguous. Germline CDR1 SEHNR, CDR2 FQNEAQ (reference sequence). The CDR3 has 15 residues. The V end lost 1 base, the J end lost 4 bases, and 11 bases lay between the germline ends. For the CDR3, the DNA is TGTGCCAGCAGCTTAGTCTCTACTCCATACAATGAGCAGTTCTTC. This gives the protein CASSLVSTPYNEQFF.

The rearrangement uses TRBV9 and TRBJ2-3; a weak D match, TRBD2 (6 bases). Trimming took off 3 bases at V and 3 bases at J, with 20 bases between the two ends. The CDR3 length is 17 residues. Germline V gene sequence: CDR1 SGDLS, CDR2 YYNGEE. The CDR3 coding sequence is TGTGCCAGCAGCGGGGCTCATGGAGGGAGTAGAACAGATACGCAGTATTTT. It translates to CASSGAHGGSRTDTQYF.

This clone showed up just once. Other DNA sequences from this sample encode an identical CDR3 as well. The gene calls are TRBV9 and TRBJ2-5, with D unresolved. CDR1 and CDR2 from the germline V gene are SGDLS and YYNGEE. The CDR3 totals 13 residues. The ends were cut back, 0 bases at V and 5 bases at J, with 8 bases in the middle. CDR3 sequence reads: CASSVVSGETQYF. For the CDR3, the DNA is TGTGCCAGCAGCGTAGTTAGTGGGGAGACCCAGTACTTC.

This chain joins TRBV10-3 and TRBJ2-2; 9 bases map to TRBD1. Germline V lookup: CDR1 ENHRY, CDR2 SYGVKD. V lost 2 bases to trimming and J lost 3 bases; unmatched junction nucleotides: 4. The CDR3 runs 16 residues. CDR3 DNA: TGTGCCATCAGTGAGATGGACAGGGGACACACCGGGGAGCTGTTTTTT. Translating it yields CAISEMDRGHTGELFF.

CDR3 sequence reads: CASSHGLAGVIDGTDTQYF. Here the CDR3 DNA reads TGTGCCAGCAGCCACGGACTAGCGGGAGTTATTGATGGCACAGATACGCAGTATTTT. This chain links TRBV11-2 with TRBJ2-3; 13 nucleotides line up with TRBD2. The V gene end was trimmed by 5 bases and the J gene end by 1 base; junction bases not matched to a gene: 12. Germline V lookup: CDR1 SGHAT, CDR2 FQNNGV. This CDR3 comprises 19 residues.

The chain employs TRBV7-9 and TRBJ2-7, with 7 bases aligning to TRBD2. V shed 5 bases and J 5 bases; nucleotides not matched to a gene: 15. The CDR3 loop spans 16 amino acids. Looked up from germline, CDR1 is SEHNR and CDR2 is FQNEAQ (reference sequence). The CDR3 loop is CASSPTMAGVFHEQYF. The CDR3, as DNA: TGTGCCAGCAGCCCCACTATGGCGGGAGTCTTCCACGAGCAGTACTTC.

With respect to this clone: Additional DNA sequences in this sample encode the identical CDR3. This sequence joins TRBV7-9 and TRBJ2-7, with unresolved D. This CDR3 region has 12 residues. Germline V gene sequence: CDR1 SEHNR, CDR2 FQNEAQ (reference sequence). Trimming cost V 3 bases and J 0 bases, with 3 bases left between them. DNA of the CDR3: TGTGCCAGCAGCTTTTCCTCCTACGAGCAGTACTTC. Protein product: CASSFSSYEQYF.

CDR3 DNA: TGTGCCAGCAGTTTGGGGGAGCACTATGGCTACACCTTC. Translation: CASSLGEHYGYTF. The chain carries TRBV27 and TRBJ1-2, with D possibly matching TRBD1 (5 bases). Germline V lookup: CDR1 MNHEY, CDR2 SMNVEV (reference sequence). V was shortened by 3 bases and J by 3 bases, with 8 bases between the two germline ends. The CDR3 sequence is 13 residues long.

Within the sample, this clone is medium-sized (0.01 to 0.1%). This chain joins TRBV7-9 and TRBJ2-7; 7 nucleotides line up with TRBD1. The CDR3 loop spans 14 amino acids. Germline lookup yields CDR1 SEHNR and CDR2 FQNEAQ (reference sequence). With V trimmed by 5 bases and J by 2 bases, 6 bases remained unmatched. CDR3 amino acids: CASSRPGQPYEQYF. CDR3 bases: TGTGCCAGCAGCAGACCGGGACAGCCCTACGAGCAGTACTTC. Complete variable domain (other parts from reference TRBV7-9 and TRBJ2-7): DTGVSQNPRHKITKRGQNVTFRCDPISEHNRLYWYRQTLGQGPEFLTYFQNEAQLEKSRLLSDRFSAERPKGSFSTLEIQRTEQGDSAMYLCASSRPGQPYEQYFGPGTRLTVT.

The V call is TRBV5-1, the J call TRBJ2-7, with 8 positions matching TRBD2. CDR1 and CDR2 (germline): SGHRS, YFSETQ. V was clipped by 2 bases and J by 5 bases; unmatched bases: 9. The CDR3 loop spans 15 amino acids. CDR3 loop: CASSLSQGLVNEQYF. The CDR3 region has the DNA TGCGCCAGCAGCTTATCCCAGGGACTAGTAAACGAGCAGTACTTC.

The chain links TRBV6-1 to TRBJ2-5, with unresolved D. The germline V and J ends were trimmed by 2 bases and 0 bases, with 13 bases remaining between them. Germline lookup yields CDR1 MNHNS and CDR2 SASEGT. There are 16 residues in the CDR3. This CDR3 is CASSELRNVYQETQYF. Here the CDR3 DNA reads TGTGCCAGCAGTGAACTCCGAAACGTGTACCAAGAGACCCAGTACTTC.

This chain's CDR3 is CASSSSDRAWDTEAFF. The DNA for the CDR3 is TGTGCCAGCAGCTCAAGCGACAGGGCTTGGGACACTGAAGCTTTCTTT. The genes are TRBV7-6 and TRBJ1-1; 7 nucleotides align to TRBD1. CDR3 size: 16 residues. V shed 4 bases and J 3 bases; nucleotides not matched to a gene: 11. The germline V gene has CDR1 SGHVS and CDR2 FNYEAQ.

V gene TRBV7-9 combines with J gene TRBJ2-1; D possibly corresponds to TRBD2 (6 bases). The CDR3 length is 15 residues. Per the germline V gene, CDR1 is SEHNR and CDR2 is FQNEAQ (reference sequence). Trimming removed 5 bases from V and 5 bases from J, with 16 bases in between. The CDR3 is CASSKKGPSDNEQFF. CDR3 DNA sequence: TGTGCCAGCAGCAAGAAAGGTCCTAGCGACAATGAGCAGTTCTTC.

The V and J genes are TRBV5-1 and TRBJ1-4; 7 bases are shared with TRBD1. CDR3 length: 14 residues. Germline V gene sequence: CDR1 SGHRS, CDR2 YFSETQ. V lost 1 base to trimming and J lost 4 bases; unmatched junction nucleotides: 1. The CDR3 spells CASSLRDSNEKLFF. As DNA, the CDR3 is TGCGCCAGCAGCTTGAGGGACAGTAATGAAAAACTGTTTTTT.

CDR3 in DNA: TGTGCCAGCAGCTTACGGCTAGGGATCTACGAGCAGTACTTC. Its translation is CASSLRLGIYEQYF. V is TRBV7-8 and J is TRBJ2-7; D is uncertain. Germline CDR1 reads SGHVS; CDR2 reads FQNEAQ. CDR3 length: 14 amino acids. Trimming took 2 bases from V and 3 from J, leaving 11 bases between them.

The genes are TRBV27 and TRBJ1-5; no reliable D call. There are 14 residues in the CDR3. V dropped 2 bases and J dropped 3 bases, with 8 bases sitting between them. In germline, CDR1 is MNHEY, CDR2 SMNVEV (reference sequence). The CDR3 DNA sequence: TGTGCCAGCAGTTTACGTTACGCCAATCAGCCCCAGCATTTT. It is translated as CASSLRYANQPQHF.

The genes are TRBV29-1 and TRBJ2-5; no definite D call. The V gene's germline CDR1 is SQVTM and CDR2 ANQGSEA. The CDR3 is 14 amino acids. Trimming stripped 2 bases from V and 2 bases from J, with 12 bases between. The CDR3 here is CSVEIRLPQETQYF. DNA of the CDR3: TGCAGCGTTGAAATACGACTTCCACAAGAGACCCAGTACTTC. The whole variable domain, remainder taken from reference TRBV29-1 and TRBJ2-5, is SAVISQKPSRDICQRGTSLTIQCQVDSQVTMMFWYRQQPGQSLTLIATANQGSEATYESGFVIDKFPISRPNLTFSTLTVSNMSPEDSSIYLCSVEIRLPQETQYFGPGTRLLVL.

This chain joins TRBV14 and TRBJ2-5; weak D call: TRBD2 (6 bases). Between the trimmed V and J ends, which lost 4 bases and 4 bases, there was a span of 19 bases. The CDR3 runs 16 residues. The germline V gene has CDR1 SGHDN and CDR2 FVKESK. CDR3: CASSPNFRGGIETQYF. Written as DNA, the CDR3 is TGTGCCAGCAGCCCCAACTTCCGGGGAGGCATAGAGACCCAGTACTTC.

The V call is TRBV6-5, the J call TRBJ2-7; D remains unclear. In germline, CDR1 is MNHEY, CDR2 SVGAGI. Between the trimmed V and J ends, which lost 8 bases and 0 bases, there was a span of 8 bases. The CDR3 is made up of 12 amino acids. The CDR3 DNA sequence: TGTGCCAGCGGATTGAGCTCCTACGAGCAGTACTTC. Translation: CASGLSSYEQYF.

The chain links TRBV13 to TRBJ2-3; no clear D gene. This CDR3 has 12 amino acids. Germline V CDR1 and CDR2: PRHDT, FYEKMQ (reference sequence). Trimming left V 2 bases short and J 6 bases short, with 6 bases between. The CDR3 DNA reads TGTGCCAGCAGCTTATTGGGGGATACGCAGTATTTT. This codes for CASSLLGDTQYF.

The J gene is TRBJ2-7, the V gene TRBV9, with TRBD2 as a possible D gene (5 bases). The CDR3 is 15 residues long. The germline V gene has CDR1 SGDLS and CDR2 YYNGEE. Trimming cost V 10 bases and J 0 bases, with 20 bases left between them. CDR3 loop: CALSGAGRLSYEQYF. For the CDR3, the DNA is TGTGCCCTAAGCGGAGCCGGCCGTCTCTCCTACGAGCAGTACTTC.

The chain carries TRBV5-8 and TRBJ1-2; TRBD1 agrees at 9 bases. The germline gives CDR1 SGHTS, CDR2 YDEGEE. The CDR3 loop spans 14 amino acids. Trimming at V came to 3 bases and at J to 4 bases, leaving 4 bases not matched to a gene. The CDR3 sequence: CASSWMGQGYGYTF. The CDR3 DNA is TGTGCCAGCAGCTGGATGGGACAGGGCTATGGCTACACCTTC.